Listed below are T cell receptor beta chains from one sample, sequenced in a study of T cell responses to AZD1222 COVID-19 vaccine. Only in-frame clones appear in the TCRdb table, and some are missing; sequencing was by immunoSEQ multiplex PCR. The table has under 130,000 clones, over 80% seen once. The material sequenced was peripheral blood, taken on day 0 of AZD1222 vaccination. These TCRs come from an adult in good health. Both conserved end residues are part of each CDR3. Expanded clones get a size class; other rows say once, few or many, or leave the size out.

clone size,J gene,V gene,CDR3 protein
NA,TRBJ1-3,TRBV7-6,CASSPLVGEGNTIYF
NA,TRBJ1-6,TRBV14,CASSQDQGHYSPLHF
NA,TRBJ1-1,TRBV3-1/TRBV3-2,CASSQGSTGGTNTEAFF
NA,TRBJ2-7,TRBV6-2/TRBV6-3,CASSNPWTGVGEQYF
few,TRBJ2-1,TRBV19,CASMPGQNNEQFF
NA,TRBJ1-2,TRBV27,CEKGTGEAWDYGYTF
NA,TRBJ1-2,TRBV4-1,CASSQATGTSTWGYTF
few,TRBJ1-5,TRBV10-1,CASGQGNQPQHF
NA,TRBJ2-4,TRBV29-1,CSANRGKNIQYF
few,TRBJ1-2,TRBV5-6,CASSFIDPNYGYTF
NA,TRBJ1-2,TRBV7-2,CASSLVLWQVDGYTF
NA,TRBJ2-7,TRBV5-6,CASSEGQGAWAYEQYF
NA,TRBJ2-1,TRBV9,CASSPLRDEQFF
NA,TRBJ1-3,TRBV5-1,CASSLVSGAANTIYF
NA,TRBJ2-1,TRBV5-1,CASKTSGGTNEQFF
once,TRBJ2-1,TRBV7-2,CASSLYGGGFDEQFF
NA,TRBJ1-1,TRBV5-1,CASSLFMARGGTEAFF
NA,TRBJ1-5,TRBV15,CATSRTVSNQPQHF
few,TRBJ1-2,TRBV5-6,CASSLQSANYGYTF
NA,TRBJ2-7,TRBV3-1/TRBV3-2,CASSPTKGGDRGF
NA,TRBJ2-7,TRBV5-7,CASSPWDRDYEQYF
NA,TRBJ2-5,TRBV12-5,CASATTDLTVEETQYF
NA,TRBJ1-5,TRBV5-6,CASSSYIGQAGKQPQHF
NA,TRBJ2-5,TRBV4-3,CASSQGSGGAGETQYF